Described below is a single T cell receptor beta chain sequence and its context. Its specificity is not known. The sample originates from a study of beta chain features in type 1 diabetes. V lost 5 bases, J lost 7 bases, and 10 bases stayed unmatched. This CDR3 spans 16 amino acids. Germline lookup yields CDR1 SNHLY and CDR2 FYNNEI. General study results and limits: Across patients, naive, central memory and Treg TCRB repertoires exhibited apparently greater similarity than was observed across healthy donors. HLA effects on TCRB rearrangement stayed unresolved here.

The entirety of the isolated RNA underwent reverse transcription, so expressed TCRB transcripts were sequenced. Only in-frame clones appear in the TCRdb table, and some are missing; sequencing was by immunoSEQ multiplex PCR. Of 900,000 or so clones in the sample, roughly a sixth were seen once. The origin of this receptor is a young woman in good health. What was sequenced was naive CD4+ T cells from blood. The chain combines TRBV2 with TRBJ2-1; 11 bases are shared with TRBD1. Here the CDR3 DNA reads TGTGCCAGCAGTCAGAGGACAGGGGGCGCGGTAAATGAGCAGTTCTTC. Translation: CASSQRTGGAVNEQFF.